This T cell receptor (beta chain) was observed in a study of blood T cell repertoires in COVID-19. Study as a whole: COVID-19 samples collected from the United States, Italy and Spain covered acute and convalescent phases.

The CDR3 length is 20 residues. Produced via immunoSEQ multiplex PCR; TCRdb's table is partial and in-frame only. The sample includes 45,000 to 65,000 clones, about four fifths of them seen just once. The material sequenced was peripheral blood. V is TRBV21-1 and J is TRBJ2-7; the D call of TRBD1 is as the table states it, not checked on the DNA. TRBV21-1 has pseudogene status. This TCR was sampled from a man in his 70s with active COVID-19. Written as DNA, the CDR3 is TGTGCCAGCTTCAAAATGGGAACTGGCCCGGGACAGGACAGCTCCTACGAGCAGTACTTC. Translating it yields CASFKMGTGPGQDSSYEQYF.